These 22 T cell receptor beta chains originate from one sample sequenced in a study of blood T cell repertoires in COVID-19. Repertoires were generated with immunoSEQ multiplex PCR, while TCRdb's copy carries only in-frame clones and drops some. The sample records 150,000 to 200,000 clones, around 85% being singletons. The sequenced sample consisted of peripheral blood. Source of these receptors: a human donor with acute or convalescent COVID-19. The donor label of this sample is uncertain.

This clone occurred once. The genes are TRBV11-2 and TRBJ1-5; a weak D match, TRBD1 (6 bases). The length of the CDR3 is 14 residues. V was pared by 6 bases and J by 2 bases, with 11 bases between. Germline loops: CDR1 SGHAT, CDR2 FQNNGV. Here the CDR3 DNA reads TGTGCCAGCAGTTTACAGGGCGGCAATCAGCCCCAGCATTTT. Translating gives CASSLQGGNQPQHF.

The chain uses TRBV27 and TRBJ2-6; 10 bases match TRBD1. The germline gives CDR1 MNHEY, CDR2 SMNVEV (reference sequence). Losses at the gene ends were 6 bases for V and 4 bases for J; bases not matched to a gene: 9. CDR3 size: 17 residues. CDR3 coding DNA: TGTGCCAGCAGGTCGGACAGGGGGATGGGAGGGGCCAACGTCCTGACTTTC. It codes for CASRSDRGMGGANVLTF.

This clone turned up a few times. DNA of the CDR3: TGTGCCAGCAGTGACTCGATGTCGAGCGAAAGCTCTCACAATGAGCAGTTCTTC. Translated, it gives CASSDSMSSESSHNEQFF. This rearrangement joins TRBV6-4 to TRBJ2-1; D uncertain. The CDR3 contains 18 residues. CDR1 is MRHNA, CDR2 SNTAGT, per germline. V lost 0 bases and J lost 5, with 20 bases in between.

The CDR3 DNA is TGCGCCAGCAGCTTGGAGGTTGGCGGGGGGTCGCTTCCGACCCAGTACTTC. Translating gives CASSLEVGGGSLPTQYF. The chain joins TRBV5-1 to TRBJ2-5, with 8 positions matching TRBD2. The ends lost 0 bases at V and 7 bases at J; junction bases unmatched: 14. Germline values: CDR1 SGHRS, CDR2 YFSETQ. The CDR3 is made up of 17 amino acids.

The genes are TRBV20-1 and TRBJ2-5, with 8 bases fitting TRBD1. Germline loops: CDR1 DFQATT, CDR2 SNEGSKA (reference sequence). The CDR3 runs to 15 residues. Trimming at V came to 3 bases and at J to 4 bases, leaving 10 bases not matched to a gene. The CDR3 spells CSASNPGGVLETQYF. The CDR3 DNA reads as TGCAGTGCTAGTAATCCAGGGGGCGTTTTAGAGACCCAGTACTTC.

The CDR3 region is CASSQDRQGYQPQHF. The CDR3 DNA sequence: TGCGCCAGCAGCCAAGATCGCCAGGGATATCAGCCCCAGCATTTT. The J gene is TRBJ1-5, the V gene TRBV4-3; D is perhaps TRBD1 (5 bases). The CDR3 length is 15 residues. Germline CDR1 is LGHNA and CDR2 is YSLEER. V was pared by 0 bases and J by 5 bases, with 11 bases between.

The CDR3 here is CASSLAGLDTEAFF. CDR3 DNA sequence: TGCGCCAGCAGCTTGGCCGGGTTGGACACTGAAGCTTTCTTT. The chain carries TRBV5-1 and TRBJ1-1; D gene ambiguous. This CDR3 comprises 14 residues. Looked up from germline, CDR1 is SGHRS and CDR2 is YFSETQ. The V and J ends lost 0 bases and 3 bases respectively, with 9 bases between them.

V and J are TRBV6-6 and TRBJ1-5; D remains unclear. Deletions cut 7 bases from V and 3 bases from J, with 16 bases between. The CDR3 spans 15 residues. From germline, CDR1 is MNHNY and CDR2 SVGAGI (reference sequence). The CDR3 protein is CASTIIGKNNQPQHF. The CDR3, as DNA: TGTGCCAGCACTATAATCGGTAAAAACAATCAGCCCCAGCATTTT.

This clone was counted ten times or more. V is TRBV12-5 and J is TRBJ2-7; tentative D call: TRBD1 (5 bases). Trimming removed 2 bases at V and 2 bases at J, with 10 bases between. Looked up from germline, CDR1 is LGHNT and CDR2 is FRNRAP. This CDR3 contains 14 residues. The CDR3 nucleotides read TGTGCTAGTGGTTTGAGGCAGGGTACCTACGAGCAGTACTTC. It translates to CASGLRQGTYEQYF.

This sequence joins TRBV3-1 (or the pseudogene TRBV3-2) and TRBJ1-1; D gene unclear. The CDR3 contains 13 residues. Germline V CDR1 and CDR2: LGHDT, YNNKEL (reference sequence). The V end lost 3 bases, the J end lost 4 bases, and 9 bases lay between the germline ends. The CDR3 sequence: CASSQWYGTEAFF. The CDR3 nucleotides are TGTGCCAGCAGCCAGTGGTACGGCACTGAAGCTTTCTTT.

Written as DNA, the CDR3 is TGTGCCAGTAGTGATTTAGCGGGGGGGCCAGGAAATGAGCAGTTCTTC. Translation: CASSDLAGGPGNEQFF. The genes are TRBV19 and TRBJ2-1; 11 bases align to TRBD2. The germline gives CDR1 LNHDA, CDR2 SQIVND (reference sequence). J was trimmed by 7 bases and V by 5 bases; bases with no gene match: 10. The CDR3 loop spans 16 amino acids.

The V call is TRBV11-2, the J call TRBJ1-2; D is unclear. Germline CDR1 is SGHAT and CDR2 is FQNNGV. The CDR3 extends over 14 amino acids. The V gene lost 5 bases and the J gene lost 7 bases, with 17 bases spanning the gap. Written as DNA, the CDR3 is TGTGCCAGCAGCGCCGCCCACGGTAAGTGTGGCTACACCTTC. Its protein is CASSAAHGKCGYTF.

V and J are TRBV5-1 and TRBJ2-2; 8 positions agree with TRBD2. The CDR3 covers 17 residues. Trimming cost V 0 bases and J 3 bases; bases outside gene matches: 7. CDR1 is SGHRS, CDR2 YFSETQ, per germline. The CDR3, as DNA: TGCGCCAGCAGCTTGGTGGCGGGGGGCGAGTACACCGGGGAGCTGTTTTTT. It is translated as CASSLVAGGEYTGELFF. Complete variable domain (other parts from reference TRBV5-1 and TRBJ2-2): KAGVTQTPRYLIKTRGQQVTLSCSPISGHRSVSWYQQTPGQGLQFLFEYFSETQRNKGNFPGRFSGRQFSNSRSEMNVSTLELGDSALYLCASSLVAGGEYTGELFFGEGSRLTVL.

The V gene is TRBV6-2 or TRBV6-3, the J gene TRBJ1-1, with D unresolved. The CDR3 has 14 residues. Germline lookup yields CDR1 MNHEY and CDR2 SVGEGT. V dropped 4 bases and J dropped 7 bases, with 16 bases sitting between them. The CDR3 DNA reads TGTGCCAGCAGTTCATTCTGGGGAGAAGATGAAGCTTTCTTT. This translates into CASSSFWGEDEAFF.

The V call is TRBV7-2, the J call TRBJ1-1; 7 bases match TRBD1. Germline assignment: CDR1 SGHTA and CDR2 FQGNSA. The CDR3 spans 18 residues. Trimming took 4 bases from V and 0 from J; bases not matched to a gene: 14. Written as DNA, the CDR3 is TGTGCCAGCAGCTCGCCCTGGGACAGCCTTTATATGAACACTGAAGCTTTCTTT. Translated, it gives CASSSPWDSLYMNTEAFF.

The rearrangement links TRBV4-2 to TRBJ2-2; 12 bases are a match to TRBD2. The length of the CDR3 is 16 residues. Trimming took 2 bases from V and 8 from J; bases not matched to a gene: 6. Looked up from germline, CDR1 is LGHNA and CDR2 is YNFKEQ. The CDR3 DNA reads as TGTGCCAGCAGCCAACCAGAGACTAGCGGGGGAGGGGAGCTGTTTTTT. It codes for CASSQPETSGGGELFF.

The V gene is TRBV4-1, the J gene TRBJ1-4, with D unresolved. V was trimmed by 1 base and J by 0 bases, leaving 9 bases between them. This CDR3 contains 16 residues. Germline CDR1 reads MGHRA; CDR2 reads YSYEKL. The CDR3, as DNA: TGCGCCAGCAGCCAAGGATGGACTGCAACTAATGAAAAACTGTTTTTT. Encoded protein: CASSQGWTATNEKLFF.

The V and J genes are TRBV7-7 and TRBJ2-7, with D perhaps TRBD2 (5 bases). Trimming shortened V by 5 bases and J by 2 bases, and 13 bases separated the two germline ends. CDR3 size: 14 residues. CDR1 is SSHAT and CDR2 is FNYEAQ in the germline V gene (reference sequence). The CDR3 sequence: CASSAGVRAYEQYF. DNA of the CDR3: TGTGCCAGCAGCGCCGGGGTGCGGGCCTACGAGCAGTACTTC.

The gene calls are TRBV12-3 or TRBV12-4 and TRBJ1-2, with D unclear. V dropped 2 bases and J dropped 11 bases, with 12 bases sitting between them. The CDR3 is 12 amino acids. In nucleotides, the CDR3 is TGTGCCAGCAGTTTATCTTCGGGAATATACACCTTC. Translated: CASSLSSGIYTF.

The rearrangement uses TRBV7-9 and TRBJ2-5; 8 nucleotides align to TRBD1. J gave up 3 bases and V 1 base, and 10 bases lay outside the gene matches. This CDR3 comprises 17 residues. From germline, CDR1 is SEHNR and CDR2 FQNEAQ (reference sequence). The CDR3 loop reads CASSLGSSGQGKETQYF. Here the CDR3 DNA reads TGTGCCAGCAGCTTAGGGTCGAGCGGACAGGGAAAAGAGACCCAGTACTTC.

The genes are TRBV28 and TRBJ1-2; 7 bases map to TRBD1. J lost 3 bases, V lost 3 bases, and 1 base had no gene match. Germline CDR1 is MDHEN and CDR2 is SYDVKM. This CDR3 is 13 amino acids long. CDR3 residues: CASSLGTDYGYTF. CDR3 in DNA: TGTGCCAGCAGTTTGGGGACAGACTATGGCTACACCTTC.

Details on this clone: At one end the junction does not follow the germline gene, possibly because of a read error. The sample contains more than one DNA sequence encoding this CDR3. The CDR3 DNA reads TGCGCCAGCAGCGCGCGGGGGGGGACAGAGTACATCTCCTACGAGCAGTACTTC. It is translated as CASSARGGTEYISYEQYF. The chain joins TRBV7-9 to TRBJ2-7, with 9 positions matching TRBD2. The V gene's germline CDR1 is SEHNR and CDR2 FQNEAQ (reference sequence). This CDR3 is built from 18 residues.